A single TCR beta chain is shown here with its context. Its antigen remains undetermined. No much larger clone is present one base from it, and per-base qualities are unavailable. This record belongs to a study of cytomegalovirus exposure and HLA in healthy donors (dated by TCRdb to between 2016 and 2019). Notes on the research overall: According to an earlier analysis of several hundred of the donors, about 170 million T cells yielded 90 million to 140 million unique TCR beta sequences and about 300 Gb of sequence data. An early release that covered roughly 600 HLA-typed donors contained 250 to 350 gigabases of sequencing data and some 87 million unique TCR sequences. Among the 398 genotyped donors, roughly 80% belonged to the genetic ancestry cluster associated with self-reported Caucasian donors. The study was designed to test whether signatures of past pathogen exposure could be identified by cataloging public T cell receptors. Using immunosequencing, the study profiled T cell repertoires from 550 to 750 subjects and related those repertoires to cytomegalovirus serostatus. In addition to the first cohort of about 650 subjects, a separate validation cohort of approximately 130 different subjects was used. High-throughput TCR immunosequencing, statistical association of individual TCRs with disease status, and machine learning were combined to predict cytomegalovirus infection status. A later analysis re-analyzed previously published TCR beta repertoires from 600 to 850 donors and added high-resolution HLA genotyping to study TCR occurrence patterns. Rather than drawing on any new phenotypic data, the later analysis identified candidate immune exposures from TCR beta sequences and the way those sequences occurred across donors. In an earlier analysis of roughly 600 of the donors, high-throughput TCR beta sequencing was used to judge whether each TCR beta V gene segment behaved as functional or pseudogenic. Alongside the repertoire data, information on donor age, sex, ethnicity and CMV serostatus was compiled. Genome-wide SNP genotypes for about three fifths of the 666 donors were used in a later genetic analysis, which treated that subset as a discovery cohort. All discovery cohort repertoires had been generated using a single sequencing platform. HLA typing included class I and class II loci at four-digit resolution. Typing coverage varied by locus: roughly 620-640 donors for A, B, C, DRB1 and DQB1; more than 500 for DQA1; about 570 for DPA1; more than 450 for DPB1. Roughly 5 DR-DQ haplotypes were handled as single units for association and clustering, since linkage in the cohort was strong. Across 398 genotyped donors of the cohort, an average of approximately 220,000 unique TCR beta nucleotide sequences per donor were sequenced, and approximately 19% of those sequences were non-productive. Study-wide conclusions, independent of this receptor: The authors suggested that the approach could potentially be extended to other disease states and immunological phenotypes. According to a later analysis, parvovirus B19, influenza, CMV and Epstein-Barr virus appeared linked to several top co-occurrence clusters. Correlated functional status among segregating V segments might reflect linkage disequilibrium, but an unknown experimental factor could not be ruled out. The study gave a list of roughly 150 TCR beta chains associated with cytomegalovirus. The only immune exposure information available for the cohort was CMV serostatus. According to a later analysis, TCR association rates differed among HLA loci, with DRB1 alleles showing the most associated TCRs and HLA-C alleles showing the fewest. HLA typing was unavailable for some donors at each locus, so association tests used only the typed subset. Most TCR sequences were seen in very few donors, while some public TCRs were found in many individuals. Broadly in line with IMGT annotations, most TCR beta V segments showed up in productive rearrangements about 87% or about 30% of the time in an earlier analysis of around 600 of the donors. Compared with equally common non-associated chains, HLA-associated TCR beta chains in a later analysis were more clonally expanded and had lower generation probabilities. A cluster of highly shared sequence variants was judged likely to represent a technical artifact of the sequencing pipeline. A few of the identified cytomegalovirus-associated TCR beta chains were confirmed in vitro to be specific for cytomegalovirus antigens. In a later genetic analysis, a missense DCLRE1C variant was associated with V-gene and J-gene trimming of TCR beta chains, and the association was replicated in an independent cohort. The cohort was sequenced for TCR beta chains only, and without alpha or paired-chain data the features that could be detected were limited. A further reported finding was that TCR beta sequences accurately predicted the HLA-A and HLA-B alleles for most subjects in the first cohort. The classifier was reported to diagnose cytomegalovirus status with high specificity and sensitivity in both the original and validation cohorts. In a later analysis, 16,951 TCR beta sequences were associated with specific HLA alleles at a false discovery rate of 0.05. Because counts were too low, seventeen rarely observed V segments, including chromosome 9 orphons, were left out of the earlier analysis of a few hundred of the donors. Roughly uniform sequencing depth across donors was assumed in presence/absence analyses, although this assumption may not hold. When HLA alleles, especially DR and DQ, strongly co-occurred, TCR associations were difficult to assign to individual alleles. Compared with the roughly 700-donor mean, donors in an Asian-associated ancestry cluster had fewer N-insertions in productive TCRs, according to a later genetic analysis. A later analysis found that most CMV-associated TCR beta chains appeared HLA-restricted, with HLA associations seemingly driven largely by CMV exposure. Because the 87-base-pair reads could not distinguish some IMGT-functional V segments, including TRBV6-2 and TRBV6-3, those segments were excluded.

Looking up the germline V gene yields CDR1 SGHRS and CDR2 YFSETQ. The CDR3 has 15 amino acids, counting the end cysteine and phenylalanine. The DNA shown is the 45-base CDR3, in frame from base 1. V loses 3 bases at its end and J loses 7 bases; junction bases beyond the gene matches: 5. Libraries were made using the immunoSEQ multiplex PCR assay. A mixture of 60 forward primers for TCR Vbeta segments and 13 reverse primers for TCR Jbeta segments was used in the multiplex PCR. A multiplex PCR assay on genomic DNA amplified the CDR3 region of rearranged TCR beta genes. Amplified TCR beta libraries were sequenced as 87-base-pair reads on the Illumina HiSeq System. The authors processed their data as follows. A later analysis counted about 80 million unique TCR beta chains across the 650 to 700 repertoires, and some 11 million of these chains were shared by at least two donors. To remove PCR and sequencing errors, raw reads were error-corrected and collapsed into unique sequences using a nearest-neighbor algorithm that merged closely related sequences. V, D and J gene segments were assigned by aligning CDR3 sequences to IMGT reference sequences. For a sequence to be retained, a match of at least six nucleotides was required to both a V gene segment and a J gene segment. A rearrangement counted as productive if the CDR3 had no stop codons and remained in frame with V and J, and every other rearrangement counted as non-productive. Following IMGT convention, CDR3 was defined as the stretch from the second conserved V-encoded cysteine to the conserved J-encoded phenylalanine. The earlier analysis of roughly 590 of the donors excluded any sequence lacking an unambiguous match to a single V gene segment. An earlier analysis of several hundred of the donors called V segments functional above 56.7% productive rearrangements and segregating when the between-donor standard deviation exceeded 5%. A statistical classification framework was developed to diagnose cytomegalovirus status using the catalog of TCR beta chain sequences. In a later analysis, TCR nucleotide sequences were compared against IMGT/GENE-DB human TR gene sequences so that V and J genes could be assigned. The TCRdist pipeline was used in a later analysis to assign CDR3 sequences and most-parsimonious VDJ recombination scenarios. In a later analysis, each TCR beta chain was defined by its CDR3 amino acid sequence together with its V-gene family, and reads without a unique V-gene family were excluded. A later analysis removed 550 to 650 highly shared, low-generation-probability nucleotide sequences to deal with suspected cross-contamination and a sequencing artifact. A later analysis calculated a clonal expansion index for each public chain from normalized within-repertoire ranks of inferred template counts. Generation probabilities in a later analysis came from a VDJ recombination model fitted to out-of-frame rearrangements, and those results were checked against IGoR. Hypergeometric tests were used in a later analysis to score TCR-TCR, TCR-HLA and TCR-CMV co-occurrence, with a repertoire-size bias correction applied to the TCR pairs. To estimate false discovery rates, a later analysis permuted the HLA or CMV assignments 20 times. In a later analysis, co-occurring TCRs were grouped using DBSCAN, with TCRdist sequence similarity added in when clustering inside HLA-allele-positive subsets. Repertoires with fewer than 30,000 or more than 120,000 public chains, plus five repertoires with anomalous nucleotide sharing, were excluded from co-occurrence clustering. The table was pulled from immuneACCESS by TCRdb, which kept in-frame rearrangements only. Such tables lose some clones; where checked, under half of the loss comes from unresolved V genes, and the rest has no known cause. The V and J calls and clone size were taken over from that table, and D and trimming were inferred from the DNA. The sample table holds hundreds of thousands of clones, of which roughly 82% were seen once. The ten largest clonotypes hold about 6.1% of the sample.

In total, 600 or so healthy bone marrow donors made up the cohort. All cohort members were sampled while nominally healthy, although unrecorded immune exposures were likely present. The donor tested CMV seropositive and was one of the 289 seropositive cohort members. A peripheral blood sample was collected from each donor, and TCR beta sequencing was performed on peripheral blood mononuclear cells. The Qiagen DNeasy Blood Extraction Kit was used to extract genomic DNA from the blood cell samples. Input material: PBMCs. This clonotype was obtained from a middle-aged man in good health and CMV-seropositive. This chain joins TRBV5-1 to TRBJ2-1; the junction holds 12 bases that match TRBD2. The sequenced DNA: TGCGCCAGCAGCTCCACTAGCGGGAGGTGGAATGAGCAGTTCTTC. This yields the protein CASSSTSGRWNEQFF.